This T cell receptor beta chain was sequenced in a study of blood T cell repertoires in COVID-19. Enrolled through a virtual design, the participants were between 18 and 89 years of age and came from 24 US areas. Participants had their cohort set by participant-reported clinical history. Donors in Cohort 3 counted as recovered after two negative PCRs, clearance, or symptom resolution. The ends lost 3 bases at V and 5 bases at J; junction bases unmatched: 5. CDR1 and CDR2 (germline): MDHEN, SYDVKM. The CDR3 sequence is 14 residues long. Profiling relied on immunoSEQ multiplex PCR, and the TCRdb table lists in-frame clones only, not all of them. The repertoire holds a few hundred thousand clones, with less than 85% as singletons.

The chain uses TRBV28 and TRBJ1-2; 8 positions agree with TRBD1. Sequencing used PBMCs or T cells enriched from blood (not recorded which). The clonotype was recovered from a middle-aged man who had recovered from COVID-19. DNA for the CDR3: TGTGCCAGCAGTTTTGCAGGGGGCGCGTATGGCTACACCTTC. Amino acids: CASSFAGGAYGYTF.